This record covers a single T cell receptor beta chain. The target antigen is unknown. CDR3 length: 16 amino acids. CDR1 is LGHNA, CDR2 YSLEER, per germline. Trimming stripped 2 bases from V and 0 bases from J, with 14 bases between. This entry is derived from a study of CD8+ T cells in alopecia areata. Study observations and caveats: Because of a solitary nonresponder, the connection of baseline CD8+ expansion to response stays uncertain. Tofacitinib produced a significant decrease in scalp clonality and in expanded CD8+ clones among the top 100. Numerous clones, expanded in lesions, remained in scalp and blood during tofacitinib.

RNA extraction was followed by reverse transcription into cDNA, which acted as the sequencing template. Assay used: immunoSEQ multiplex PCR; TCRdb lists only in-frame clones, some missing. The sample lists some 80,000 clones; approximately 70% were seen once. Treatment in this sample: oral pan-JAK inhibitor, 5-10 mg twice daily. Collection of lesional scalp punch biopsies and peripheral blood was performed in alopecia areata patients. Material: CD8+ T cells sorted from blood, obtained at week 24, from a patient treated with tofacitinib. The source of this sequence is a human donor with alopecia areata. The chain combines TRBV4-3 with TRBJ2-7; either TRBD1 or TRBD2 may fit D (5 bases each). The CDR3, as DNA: TGCGCCAGCAGCCAATCTCAGCCGGGGACCTCCTACGAGCAGTACTTC. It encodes CASSQSQPGTSYEQYF.